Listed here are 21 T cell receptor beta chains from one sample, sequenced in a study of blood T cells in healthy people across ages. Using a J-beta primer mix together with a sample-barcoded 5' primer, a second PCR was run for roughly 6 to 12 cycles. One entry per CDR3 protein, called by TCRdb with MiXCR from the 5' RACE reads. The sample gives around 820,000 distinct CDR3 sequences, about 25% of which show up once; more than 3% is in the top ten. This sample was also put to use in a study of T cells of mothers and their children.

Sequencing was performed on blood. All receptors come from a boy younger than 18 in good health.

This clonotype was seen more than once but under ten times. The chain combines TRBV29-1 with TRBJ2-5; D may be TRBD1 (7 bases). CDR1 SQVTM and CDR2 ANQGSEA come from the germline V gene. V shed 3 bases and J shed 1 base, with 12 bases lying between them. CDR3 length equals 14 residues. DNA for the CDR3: TGCAGCGTTGATGCAGGGGGGCCCCAAGAGACCCAGTACTTC. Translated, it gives CSVDAGGPQETQYF.

CDR3 region: CSVGLGTGGYEQYF. CDR3 bases: TGCAGCGTTGGGCTCGGGACAGGTGGCTACGAGCAGTACTTC. The chain links TRBV29-1 to TRBJ2-7; 8 nucleotides match TRBD1. This CDR3 comprises 14 residues. V lost 4 bases, J lost 3 bases, and 8 bases stayed unmatched. Germline values: CDR1 SQVTM, CDR2 ANQGSEA.

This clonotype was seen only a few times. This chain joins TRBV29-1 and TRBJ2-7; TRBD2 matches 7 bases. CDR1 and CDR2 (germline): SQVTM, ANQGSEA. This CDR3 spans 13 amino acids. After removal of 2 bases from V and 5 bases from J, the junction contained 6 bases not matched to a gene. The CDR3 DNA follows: TGCAGCGTTGAACTTGGAGGGAGGGACGAGCAGTACTTC. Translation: CSVELGGRDEQYF.

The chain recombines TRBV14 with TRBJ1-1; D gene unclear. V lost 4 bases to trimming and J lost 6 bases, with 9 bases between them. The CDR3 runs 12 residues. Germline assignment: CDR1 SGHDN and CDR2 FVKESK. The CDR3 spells CASSPEAAEAFF. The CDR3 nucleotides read TGTGCCAGCAGCCCTGAGGCTGCTGAAGCTTTCTTT.

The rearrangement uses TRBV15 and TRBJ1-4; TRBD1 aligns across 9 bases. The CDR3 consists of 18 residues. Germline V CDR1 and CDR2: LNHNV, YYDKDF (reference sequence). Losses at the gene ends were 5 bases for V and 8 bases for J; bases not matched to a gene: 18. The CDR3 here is CATSGEYPGTGNEEKLFF. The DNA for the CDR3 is TGTGCCACCAGCGGGGAGTATCCCGGGACAGGGAATGAGGAAAAACTGTTTTTT.

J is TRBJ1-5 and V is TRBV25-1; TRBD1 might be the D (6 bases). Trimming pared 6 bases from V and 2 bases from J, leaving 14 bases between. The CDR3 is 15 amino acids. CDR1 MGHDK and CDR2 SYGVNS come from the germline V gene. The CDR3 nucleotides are TGTGCCAGCAGGGAGGCAGGGGCCGGCAATCAGCCCCAGCATTTT. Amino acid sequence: CASREAGAGNQPQHF.

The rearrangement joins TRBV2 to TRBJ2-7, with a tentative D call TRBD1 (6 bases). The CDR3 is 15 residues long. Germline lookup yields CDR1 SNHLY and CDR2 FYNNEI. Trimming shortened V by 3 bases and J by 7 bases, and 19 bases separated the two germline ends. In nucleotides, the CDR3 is TGTGCCAGCAGTGACAGGACAGCCGGACCTGGAGAGCAGTACTTC. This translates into CASSDRTAGPGEQYF.

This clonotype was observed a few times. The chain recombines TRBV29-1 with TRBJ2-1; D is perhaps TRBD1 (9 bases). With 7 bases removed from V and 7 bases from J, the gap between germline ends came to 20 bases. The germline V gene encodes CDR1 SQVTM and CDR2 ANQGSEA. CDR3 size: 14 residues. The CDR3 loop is CSAREGTGYNEQFF. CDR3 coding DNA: TGCAGCGCACGGGAGGGGACAGGGTATAATGAGCAGTTCTTC.

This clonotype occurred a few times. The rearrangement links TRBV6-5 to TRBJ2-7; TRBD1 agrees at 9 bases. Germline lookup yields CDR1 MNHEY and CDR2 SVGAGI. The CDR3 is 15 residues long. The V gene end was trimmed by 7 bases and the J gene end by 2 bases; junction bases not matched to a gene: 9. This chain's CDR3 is CASILHGTGTYEQYF. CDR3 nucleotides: TGTGCCAGCATCCTTCATGGGACAGGGACCTACGAGCAGTACTTC.

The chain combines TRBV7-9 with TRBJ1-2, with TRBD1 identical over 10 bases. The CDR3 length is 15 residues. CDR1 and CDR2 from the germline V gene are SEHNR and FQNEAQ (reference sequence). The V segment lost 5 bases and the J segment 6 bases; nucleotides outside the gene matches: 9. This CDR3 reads CASSPQTGGYDGYTF. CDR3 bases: TGTGCCAGCAGCCCTCAGACAGGGGGCTACGATGGCTACACCTTC.

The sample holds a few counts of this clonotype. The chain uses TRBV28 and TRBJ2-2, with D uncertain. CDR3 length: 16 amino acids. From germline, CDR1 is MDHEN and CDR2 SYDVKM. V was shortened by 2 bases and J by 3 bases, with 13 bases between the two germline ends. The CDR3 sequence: CASSLNWADDTGELFF. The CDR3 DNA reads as TGTGCCAGCAGTTTAAATTGGGCCGACGACACCGGGGAGCTGTTTTTT.

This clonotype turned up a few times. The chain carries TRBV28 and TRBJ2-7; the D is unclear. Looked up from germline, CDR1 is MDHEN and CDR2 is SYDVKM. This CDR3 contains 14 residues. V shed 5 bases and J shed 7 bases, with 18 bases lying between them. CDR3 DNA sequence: TGTGCCAGCAGTGTCCCGGAAGGGCGTCTGGAGCAGTACTTC. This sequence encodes CASSVPEGRLEQYF.

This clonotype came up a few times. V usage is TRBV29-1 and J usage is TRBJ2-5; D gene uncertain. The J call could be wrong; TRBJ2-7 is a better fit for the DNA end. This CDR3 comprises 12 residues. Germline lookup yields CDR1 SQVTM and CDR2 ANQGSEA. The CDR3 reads CSVGKDTYEQYF. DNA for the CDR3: TGCAGCGTTGGAAAGGATACCTACGAGCAGTACTTC.

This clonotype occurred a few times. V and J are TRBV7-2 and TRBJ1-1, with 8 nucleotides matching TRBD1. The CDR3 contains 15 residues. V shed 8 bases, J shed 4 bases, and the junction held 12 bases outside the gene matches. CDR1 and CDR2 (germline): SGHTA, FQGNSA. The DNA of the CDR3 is TGTGCCAGCGCTTTCGGGATAACAGGGGGCACTGAAGCTTTCTTT. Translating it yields CASAFGITGGTEAFF.

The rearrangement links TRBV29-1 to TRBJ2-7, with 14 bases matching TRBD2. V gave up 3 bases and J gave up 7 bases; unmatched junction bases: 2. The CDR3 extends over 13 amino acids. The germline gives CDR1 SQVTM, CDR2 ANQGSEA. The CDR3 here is CSVEGLAGVEQYF. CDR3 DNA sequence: TGCAGCGTTGAGGGACTAGCGGGAGTTGAGCAGTACTTC.

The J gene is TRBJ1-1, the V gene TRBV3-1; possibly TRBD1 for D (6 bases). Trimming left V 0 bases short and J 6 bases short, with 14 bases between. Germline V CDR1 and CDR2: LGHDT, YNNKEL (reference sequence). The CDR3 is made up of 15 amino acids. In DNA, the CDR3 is TGTGCCAGCAGCCAAGATGGGCGGGGGGCTGCTGAAGCTTTCTTT. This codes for CASSQDGRGAAEAFF.

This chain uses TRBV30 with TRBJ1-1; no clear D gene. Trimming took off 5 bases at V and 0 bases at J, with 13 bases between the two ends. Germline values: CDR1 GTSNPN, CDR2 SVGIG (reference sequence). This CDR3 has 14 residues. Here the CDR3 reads CAWSEDGLNTEAFF. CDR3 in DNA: TGTGCCTGGTCCGAGGACGGGCTGAACACTGAAGCTTTCTTT.

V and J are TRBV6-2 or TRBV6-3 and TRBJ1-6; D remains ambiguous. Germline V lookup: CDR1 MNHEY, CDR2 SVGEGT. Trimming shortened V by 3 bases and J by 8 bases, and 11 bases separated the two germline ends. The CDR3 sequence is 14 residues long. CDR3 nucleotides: TGTGCCAGCAGTTATCCGGGTATGGATTCACCCCTCCACTTT. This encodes CASSYPGMDSPLHF.

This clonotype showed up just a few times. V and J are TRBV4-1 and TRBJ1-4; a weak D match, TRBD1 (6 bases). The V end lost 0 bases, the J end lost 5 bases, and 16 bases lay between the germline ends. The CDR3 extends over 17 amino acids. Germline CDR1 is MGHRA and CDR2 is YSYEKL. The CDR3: CASSQDWGHLKNEKLFF. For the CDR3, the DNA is TGCGCCAGCAGCCAAGATTGGGGACACCTGAAGAATGAAAAACTGTTTTTT.

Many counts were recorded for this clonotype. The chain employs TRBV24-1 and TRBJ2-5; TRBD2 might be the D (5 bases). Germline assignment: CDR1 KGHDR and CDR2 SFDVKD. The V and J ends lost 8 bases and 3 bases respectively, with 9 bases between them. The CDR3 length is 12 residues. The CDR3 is CATTGVKETQYF. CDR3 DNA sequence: TGTGCCACCACCGGGGTCAAAGAGACCCAGTACTTC.

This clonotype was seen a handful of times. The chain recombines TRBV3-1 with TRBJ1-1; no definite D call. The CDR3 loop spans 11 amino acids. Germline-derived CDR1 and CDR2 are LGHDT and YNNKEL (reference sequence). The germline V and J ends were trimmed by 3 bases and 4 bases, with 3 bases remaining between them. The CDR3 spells CASSQRTEAFF. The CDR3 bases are TGTGCCAGCAGCCAGCGCACTGAAGCTTTCTTT.